Below, one TCR beta chain is given with its context. Its antigen is still unknown. This sample stems from a study of T cell responses to AZD1222 COVID-19 vaccine. This CDR3 spans 14 amino acids. V was pared by 1 base and J by 0 bases, with 9 bases between. Germline CDR1 SQVTM, CDR2 ANQGSEA. Points from the study as a whole: Close to half of all spike-specific TCRs reportedly target regions of the variants that are unmutated. Among AZD1222 vaccinees, only six or seven were seropositive at baseline.

Clones were read by immunoSEQ multiplex PCR, and TCRdb kept only the in-frame ones, dropping some. Among over 110,000 clones listed, about 91% were seen once. This receptor was identified in an adult who received the AZD1222 COVID-19 vaccine. Sequenced material: peripheral blood, taken 28 days after the second AZD1222 dose. This chain uses TRBV29-1 with TRBJ1-2; no clear D. CDR3 nucleotides: TGCAGCGTTGAAGTGAGGATCCCTAACTATGGCTACACCTTC. It translates to CSVEVRIPNYGYTF.